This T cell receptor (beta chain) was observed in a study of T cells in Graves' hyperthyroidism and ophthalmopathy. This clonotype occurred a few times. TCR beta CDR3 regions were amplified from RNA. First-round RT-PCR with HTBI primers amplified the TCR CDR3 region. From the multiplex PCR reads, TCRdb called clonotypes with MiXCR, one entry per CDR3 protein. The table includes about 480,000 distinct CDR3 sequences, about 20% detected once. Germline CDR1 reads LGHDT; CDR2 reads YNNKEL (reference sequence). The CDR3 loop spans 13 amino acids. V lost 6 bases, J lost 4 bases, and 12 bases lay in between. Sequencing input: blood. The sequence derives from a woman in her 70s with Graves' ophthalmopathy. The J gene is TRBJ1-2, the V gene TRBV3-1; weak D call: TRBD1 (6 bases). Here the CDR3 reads CASRSQGAYGYTF. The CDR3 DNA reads TGTGCCAGCAGGTCACAGGGAGCCTATGGCTACACCTTC.